A single sample is the source of the 26 T cell receptor beta chains below, sequenced in a study of CD8 T cells in ankylosing spondylitis. TCRdb redid the calling of the 5' RACE reads with MiXCR, one entry per CDR3 protein. Found here are more than 200,000 distinct CDR3 sequences, 20% to 30% of them singletons; the top ten hold 0.61%. Material: blood, either unsorted or a sorted T cell fraction (not recorded which). The origin of the receptors is a male donor with ankylosing spondylitis or in good health (not recorded which).

This clonotype was picked up many times. The chain carries TRBV29-1 and TRBJ2-7, with a weak D call TRBD1 (5 bases). V dropped 4 bases and J dropped 5 bases, with 15 bases sitting between them. The CDR3 length is 13 residues. Germline lookup yields CDR1 SQVTM and CDR2 ANQGSEA. The CDR3 loop is CSVGGRVSDEQYF. CDR3 in DNA: TGCAGCGTTGGAGGCAGGGTTTCGGACGAGCAGTACTTC.

This clonotype was observed a few times. The chain recombines TRBV20-1 with TRBJ2-1; the D is unclear. V was cut by 3 bases and J by 5 bases, with 2 bases left in between. This CDR3 has 10 residues. Germline V gene sequence: CDR1 DFQATT, CDR2 SNEGSKA (reference sequence). CDR3 residues: CSASNNEQFF. In nucleotides, the CDR3 is TGCAGTGCTAGTAACAATGAGCAGTTCTTC.

This clonotype was seen at least ten times. The rearrangement uses TRBV6-2 or TRBV6-3 and TRBJ2-1, with 8 bases fitting TRBD2. From germline, CDR1 is MNHEY and CDR2 SVGEGT. V shed 5 bases and J 2 bases; nucleotides not matched to a gene: 5. CDR3 size: 15 residues. CDR3 sequence reads: CASSKSGGPYNEQFF. CDR3 coding DNA: TGTGCCAGCAGTAAAAGCGGGGGACCCTACAATGAGCAGTTCTTC.

This clonotype was counted between two and nine times. The chain has TRBV20-1 and TRBJ2-5; possibly TRBD2 for D (5 bases). CDR1 and CDR2 from the germline V gene are DFQATT and SNEGSKA (reference sequence). Trimming took off 0 bases at V and 5 bases at J, with 13 bases between the two ends. The length of the CDR3 is 14 residues. The CDR3 reads CSARDSLTGETQYF. DNA for the CDR3: TGCAGTGCTAGAGATAGCCTTACGGGGGAGACCCAGTACTTC.

CDR3 sequence: CASMRGRDTGELFF. In DNA, the CDR3 is TGTGCCAGCATGCGGGGGCGGGACACCGGGGAGCTGTTTTTT. The chain links TRBV12-3 or TRBV12-4 to TRBJ2-2; D may be TRBD2 (7 bases). This CDR3 is built from 14 residues. The V gene lost 7 bases and the J gene lost 3 bases, with 12 bases spanning the gap.

The genes are TRBV5-1 and TRBJ2-3; TRBD1 might be the D (6 bases). Germline V gene sequence: CDR1 SGHRS, CDR2 YFSETQ. V was clipped by 6 bases and J by 5 bases, with 10 bases between them. The CDR3 has 12 amino acids. Here the CDR3 reads CASKKDRDTQYF. In nucleotides, the CDR3 is TGCGCCAGCAAGAAGGACAGAGATACGCAGTATTTT.

As concerns this clonotype: This sequence may be a read error, since a much larger clone differs from it by one base. The gene calls are TRBV3-1 and TRBJ1-3, with 8 bases identical to TRBD1. CDR1 LGHDT and CDR2 YNNKEL come from the germline V gene (reference sequence). The CDR3 is 16 residues long. CDR3 in amino acids: CASSGGQADSGNTLYF. CDR3 nucleotide sequence: TGTGCCAGCAGCGGGGGACAGGCGGACTCTGGAAACACCCTATATTTT. Drawing the rest from reference TRBV3-1 and TRBJ1-3, the complete variable domain is DTAVSQTPKYLVTQMGNDKSIKCEQNLGHDTMYWYKQDSKKFLKIMFSYNNKELIINETVPNRFSPKSPDKAHLNLHINSLELGDSAVYFCASSGGQADSGNTLYFGEGSWLTVV.

This clonotype was detected only a few times. The CDR3 DNA sequence: TGCAGTGCTAGACCAACCGACACCTATGGCTACACCTTC. Its translation: CSARPTDTYGYTF. This chain uses TRBV20-1 with TRBJ1-2; D ambiguous. CDR3 length equals 13 residues. CDR1 is DFQATT and CDR2 is SNEGSKA in the germline V gene (reference sequence). The germline V and J ends were trimmed by 2 bases and 4 bases, with 11 bases remaining between them.

Ten or more counts support this clonotype. The chain has TRBV18 and TRBJ1-1; weak D call: TRBD1 (5 bases). V was trimmed by 3 bases and J by 6 bases, leaving 17 bases between them. Germline lookup yields CDR1 KGHSH and CDR2 LQKENI. CDR3 length: 15 amino acids. The CDR3 region has the DNA TGTGCCAGCTCACCCTCATGGGGGGGTAGAGCTGAAGCTTTCTTT. Amino acid sequence: CASSPSWGGRAEAFF.

The chain employs TRBV10-3 and TRBJ2-7; D unclear. Germline V gene lookup returns CDR1 ENHRY and CDR2 SYGVKD. V was clipped by 3 bases and J by 3 bases, with 9 bases between them. The CDR3 is 13 residues long. This chain's CDR3 is CAISESQSYEQYF. CDR3 DNA: TGTGCCATCAGTGAAAGCCAAAGCTACGAGCAGTACTTC.

This clonotype was seen repeatedly, ten times or more. The chain recombines TRBV29-1 with TRBJ1-1, with D possibly being TRBD1 (5 bases). V lost 7 bases and J lost 11, with 14 bases in between. The CDR3 spans 10 residues. CDR1 SQVTM and CDR2 ANQGSEA come from the germline V gene. The CDR3 spells CSGMTDRAFF. The CDR3 DNA reads TGCAGCGGAATGACAGACCGGGCTTTCTTT.

The V call is TRBV28, the J call TRBJ1-2; D is possibly TRBD1 (5 bases). Trimming took off 1 base at V and 6 bases at J, with 6 bases between the two ends. In germline, CDR1 is MDHEN, CDR2 SYDVKM. CDR3 size: 12 residues. In nucleotides, the CDR3 is TGTGCCAGCAGTTTATTGGACAATGGCTACACCTTC. It codes for CASSLLDNGYTF.

This clonotype was observed at least ten times. This chain connects TRBV12-3 or TRBV12-4 to TRBJ1-5; D not resolved. V lost 6 bases and J 2 bases, leaving 14 bases between the germline ends. The CDR3 totals 15 residues. The CDR3 sequence: CASSPGKYGNQPQHF. CDR3 nucleotide sequence: TGTGCCAGCAGCCCCGGGAAGTACGGCAATCAGCCCCAGCATTTT.

The chain has TRBV7-3 and TRBJ2-1; the match to TRBD2 covers 8 bases. This CDR3 region has 15 residues. Germline CDR1 SGHTA, CDR2 FQGTGA. The V and J ends lost 5 bases and 4 bases, in that order; junction bases with no gene match: 7. The CDR3 DNA reads TGTGCCAGCAGCACCCGGGGGGGTGGGTACAATGAGCAGTTCTTC. Its protein is CASSTRGGGYNEQFF.

The V call is TRBV12-3 or TRBV12-4, the J call TRBJ2-7; 9 bases fit TRBD2. With 5 bases clipped from V and 4 bases from J, the junction kept 6 bases outside the gene matches. The CDR3 has 14 amino acids. CDR3 sequence (DNA): TGTGCCAGCAGTACGCGGGGGGGCGGTTACGAGCAGTACTTC. It yields the protein CASSTRGGGYEQYF.

This clonotype was picked up a small number of times. V usage is TRBV5-5 and J usage is TRBJ2-7; D perhaps matches TRBD1 (5 bases). V lost 4 bases and J lost 0, with 11 bases in between. This CDR3 spans 14 amino acids. Germline CDR1 SGHKS, CDR2 YYEKEE (reference sequence). CDR3: CASSPDINSYEQYF. As DNA, the CDR3 is TGTGCCAGCAGCCCGGACATCAACTCCTACGAGCAGTACTTC.

This clonotype was seen more than once but under ten times. This chain links TRBV20-1 with TRBJ2-1; no reliable D call. V lost 4 bases to trimming and J lost 2 bases, with 9 bases between them. This CDR3 spans 13 amino acids. CDR1 DFQATT and CDR2 SNEGSKA come from the germline V gene (reference sequence). CDR3 in amino acids: CSAIQVPYNEQFF. The CDR3 DNA sequence: TGCAGTGCTATCCAGGTCCCCTACAATGAGCAGTTCTTC.

This clonotype was observed at least ten times. The V gene is TRBV3-1, the J gene TRBJ1-1; tentative D call: TRBD1 (5 bases). Per germline, CDR1 LGHDT and CDR2 YNNKEL (reference sequence). The V and J ends lost 4 bases and 5 bases respectively, with 14 bases between them. The CDR3 is made up of 14 amino acids. The CDR3 DNA is TGTGCCAGCAGCCCGGCCCGTGGGGGGACTGAAGCTTTCTTT. Translated, it gives CASSPARGGTEAFF.

This clonotype was recorded at least ten times. The genes are TRBV18 and TRBJ2-3; 11 bases fit TRBD1. This CDR3 has 16 amino acids. Germline lookup yields CDR1 KGHSH and CDR2 LQKENI. The V and J ends lost 4 bases and 2 bases, in that order; junction bases with no gene match: 5. CDR3 amino acids: CASSRRTGGSTDTQYF. DNA for the CDR3: TGTGCCAGCTCACGCCGGACAGGGGGCTCCACAGATACGCAGTATTTT.

This clonotype was seen a few times. The chain carries TRBV20-1 and TRBJ2-7; D may correspond to TRBD1 or TRBD2 (6 bases each). The CDR3 sequence is 14 residues long. Trimming took off 0 bases at V and 5 bases at J, with 14 bases between the two ends. CDR1 DFQATT and CDR2 SNEGSKA come from the germline V gene (reference sequence). The DNA of the CDR3 is TGCAGTGCTAGAGAGCAGGGGAGGACGGACGAGCAGTACTTC. It translates to CSAREQGRTDEQYF.

This clonotype came up a few times. The chain has TRBV9 and TRBJ1-4, with 8 nucleotides matching TRBD1. V lost 1 base, J lost 12 bases, and 5 bases stayed unmatched. CDR1 is SGDLS and CDR2 is YYNGEE in the germline V gene. The CDR3 spans 13 residues. The CDR3 bases are TGTGCCAGCAGCGTAACAGGGGGAAAGGAACTGTTTTTT. Translation: CASSVTGGKELFF.

This clonotype was observed a few times. The chain has TRBV9 and TRBJ2-6, with D perhaps TRBD1 (6 bases). Deletions cut 7 bases from V and 0 bases from J, with 17 bases between. Per germline, CDR1 SGDLS and CDR2 YYNGEE. The CDR3 is 17 residues long. The CDR3 is CASAFLQGHSGANVLTF. The CDR3 DNA sequence: TGTGCCAGCGCCTTTTTGCAGGGGCACTCTGGGGCCAACGTCCTGACTTTC.

The chain uses TRBV7-8 and TRBJ2-3, with 7 bases that match TRBD2. This CDR3 contains 14 residues. Trimming at V came to 6 bases and at J to 3 bases, leaving 6 bases not matched to a gene. Per the germline V gene, CDR1 is SGHVS and CDR2 is FQNEAQ. The DNA of the CDR3 is TGTGCCAGCAGGTGGGCTAGCGGTACAGATACGCAGTATTTT. Amino acid sequence: CASRWASGTDTQYF.

The chain couples TRBV6-4 to TRBJ2-1, with TRBD1 matching over 10 bases. With the DNA end fitting TRBJ2-7 better, the J assignment may be wrong. The germline gives CDR1 MRHNA, CDR2 SNTAGT. The CDR3 extends over 15 amino acids. The CDR3 sequence: CASSAGQGSYNEQYF. The DNA for the CDR3 is TGTGCCAGCAGTGCGGGACAGGGGTCCTACAATGAGCAGTACTTC.

This clonotype occurred a few times. This chain connects TRBV12-3 or TRBV12-4 to TRBJ2-7; 10 nucleotides align to TRBD1. The CDR3 loop spans 15 amino acids. V gave up 6 bases and J gave up 4 bases; unmatched junction bases: 9. The CDR3 here is CASRPQTGGLYEQYF. The CDR3 DNA reads as TGTGCCAGCAGACCACAGACAGGGGGCCTGTACGAGCAGTACTTC.

This clonotype was seen a few times. The chain combines TRBV6-1 with TRBJ1-3; a possible D gene is TRBD1 (5 bases). Germline V gives CDR1 MNHNS, CDR2 SASEGT. The V gene lost 1 base and the J gene lost 3 bases, with 13 bases spanning the gap. The CDR3 contains 16 residues. The CDR3 DNA reads TGTGCCAGCAGTGAAGAAGCAGGGAATGGTGGAAACACCATATATTTT. Protein product: CASSEEAGNGGNTIYF.